This T cell receptor (beta chain) stems from a study of T cells in Graves' hyperthyroidism and ophthalmopathy (dated by TCRdb to 2018 to 2020). About the study as a whole: Peripheral blood samples were taken at initial diagnosis, before any treatment was given. A discovery cohort of about 96 patients, 43 with Graves' ophthalmopathy and under 60 with stable Graves' hyperthyroidism, was used to find distinguishing TCR V-J signatures. An independent validation cohort of under 20 hyperthyroidism patients and roughly 16 patients who later progressed to ophthalmopathy tested prospective prediction of ophthalmopathy. According to the paper, TCR Vbeta CDR3 sequencing was carried out on 135 peripheral blood samples, which came from 40 to 45 ophthalmopathy, around 75 hyperthyroidism and approximately 17 progressor patients. After sampling, hyperthyroidism patients received methimazole starting at 30 mg daily, and ophthalmopathy patients received high-dose intravenous methylprednisolone. For training and testing, the roughly 100 patients in the discovery cohort were randomly divided in a 7:3 ratio. In addition, the study compared T-cell repertoires in thyroid tissue and in blood from five to seven Graves' hyperthyroidism patients. Broader findings and caveats from the paper: No statistical method was used to set the sample size in advance, and investigators knew the group allocation. In cross-validation, a model built on a 13 V-J signature told ophthalmopathy apart from stable hyperthyroidism with roughly 87% sensitivity and roughly 81% specificity, and in testing the same model reached 80%/75%. In validation, the model predicted progression to ophthalmopathy a median of about 6.5 months before onset, with approximately 70% sensitivity and roughly 79% specificity. Blood samples also contained most of the expanded thyroid clonotypes (frequency above 0.001), which suggests that blood repertoires may reflect thyroid immune responses.

Worth noting for this clonotype: Its specific antigen is unknown. No base quality information exists; no much larger clone differs at one position.

CDR1 and CDR2, looked up from the germline V gene (reference sequence), are WNHNN and SYGVQD. The CDR3 covers 13 residues, taking in both the cysteine and the phenylalanine. Only the CDR3 region is kept as DNA, spanning 39 bases read in frame from base 1. A distance of 12 bases separates the germline ends of V and J, which lose 8 bases and 7 bases respectively. The TCR beta CDR3 regions were amplified from RNA transcripts. The first round of RT-PCR for the TCR CDR3 was performed with the HTBI primer set and the Qiagen OneStep RT-PCR kit. Libraries were constructed in a second round of multiplex PCR, after which size selection and purification were performed. The libraries were sequenced on an Illumina HiSeq2000 using paired-end 100 bp reads. Per the source publication's procedure: SOAPnuke was used to process the raw data, removing reads that contained adapters or uncalled bases, had a mean Phred below 15, or lacked an exact match to the constant primer or identifier. High-quality paired reads were merged using COPE v1.2.5, and each unique nucleotide sequence was defined as a clonotype. MiTCR v1.1 was used to align clonotypes to the IMGT TRBV, TRBD and TRBJ reference segments. Only V-J combinations with frequency above 0.0001, covering about 99% of repertoires, were analysed. The TCS score was defined as F50 (clonal expansion) divided by E x V (chaos), with BLOSUM62-based TCRdist calculated between CDR3 peptides within each V-J. Welch's t-statistics and random forest reduced some 510 V-J features to 13, which were used in a naive Bayes classifier (R e1071). In TCRdb, the public reads were trimmed at Q25 with fastp and aligned with MiXCR, with productive beta chains retained. Each entry merges the rows of one CDR3 protein and shows their most common DNA and genes. TCRdb's processing, not the authors' own work, is the source of the V and J calls. The sample profile shows around 450,000 distinct CDR3 sequences; 15% to 17% of them were found once. The leading ten clones occupy around 7.7% of the sample.

Stable Graves' hyperthyroidism was defined as no progression to ophthalmopathy during 18 months of follow-up. Hyperthyroidism patients were aged 18 to 65 years and newly diagnosed, with disease duration of less than 2 months. Patients with uncontrolled infections, other autoimmune diseases, pregnancy or lactation were excluded. Diagnoses were established on the basis of clinical symptoms, serum thyroxine and TRAb, thyroid ultrasound, and orbital computed tomography. Ficoll-Paque density gradient centrifugation was used to isolate PBMCs from approximately 11 ml of fresh peripheral blood. Total RNA was extracted using Trizol reagent, and RNA quality was assessed on an Agilent 2100 Bioanalyzer.

Material: blood. The chain is assembled from TRBV10-1 and TRBJ1-6; the D gene is perhaps TRBD1, on 5 matching bases. This clonotype originated in a woman between 18 and 29 years old with Graves' hyperthyroidism. For the CDR3, the sequence is CASGDGENSPLHF. The DNA sequence follows: TGCGCCAGCGGGGACGGAGAAAATTCACCCCTCCACTTT.